This T cell receptor (beta chain) comes out of a study of control samples from healthy donors and cancer patients. Profiling relied on immunoSEQ multiplex PCR, and the TCRdb table lists in-frame clones only, not all of them. This sample yields 100,000 to 150,000 clones, of which about nine tenths are seen a single time; around 5.8% belongs to the top ten. The length of the CDR3 is 13 residues. Per the germline V gene, CDR1 is SQVTM and CDR2 is ANQGSEA. Trimming removed 8 bases from V and 8 bases from J, with 21 bases in between. Material for sequencing was blood. The chain joins TRBV29-1 to TRBJ1-2; perhaps TRBD1 as D (5 bases). The sequence derives from a man between 18 and 29 years old in good health. Here the CDR3 DNA reads TGCAGCCCCGCCGGGGGAACGGGTGAAGGCTACACCTTC. As protein: CSPAGGTGEGYTF.